The 9 T cell receptor beta chains listed next were all sequenced from one sample in a study of high-grade serous ovarian cancer treatment subgroups. Tumor samples were obtained before definitive surgery or chemotherapy. Using immunoSEQ multiplex PCR, the repertoire was profiled, and TCRdb retains in-frame clones only, with some absent. This sample has 5,500 to 6,000 clones; less than 85% occur once, and the top ten carry around 7.7%. Sequenced sample: tumor tissue. All receptors derive from a human donor with high-grade serous ovarian cancer.

The chain carries TRBV7-2 and TRBJ1-2; tentatively, D is TRBD1 (5 bases). Trimming left V 3 bases short and J 4 bases short, with 18 bases between. This CDR3 has 16 residues. Germline V gene lookup returns CDR1 SGHTA and CDR2 FQGNSA. The DNA of the CDR3 is TGTGCCAGCAGCTTTAACCCGGAAGGGACCCTCTATGGCTACACCTTC. Its translation: CASSFNPEGTLYGYTF.

The rearrangement links TRBV5-5 to TRBJ2-2, with a weak D call TRBD1 (6 bases). The V end was cut by 2 bases, the J end by 10 bases, with 12 bases between. Germline values: CDR1 SGHKS, CDR2 YYEKEE (reference sequence). There are 13 residues in the CDR3. Here the CDR3 reads CASSFLGGEELFF. DNA of the CDR3: TGTGCCAGCAGCTTTCTAGGGGGAGAGGAGCTGTTTTTT. Full variable domain (missing parts from reference TRBV5-5 and TRBJ2-2): DAGVTQSPTHLIKTRGQQVTLRCSPISGHKSVSWYQQVLGQGPQFIFQYYEKEERGRGNFPDRFSARQFPNYSSELNVNALLLGDSALYLCASSFLGGEELFFGEGSRLTVL.

V is TRBV28 and J is TRBJ1-1; D not resolved. Germline V gives CDR1 MDHEN, CDR2 SYDVKM. This CDR3 has 13 amino acids. Deletions cut 3 bases from V and 3 bases from J, with 8 bases between. The CDR3 region has the DNA TGTGCCAGCAGTTTGTGGCCGGACACTGAAGCTTTCTTT. This gives the protein CASSLWPDTEAFF.

This clone was counted once. The chain recombines TRBV7-3 with TRBJ2-6; D is perhaps TRBD2 (5 bases). V was pared by 4 bases and J by 3 bases, with 13 bases between. CDR1 and CDR2 (germline): SGHTA, FQGTGA. This CDR3 region has 16 residues. In DNA, the CDR3 is TGTGCCAGCAGCTCACCGTCGGGGATTGGGGCCAACGTCCTGACTTTC. It is translated as CASSSPSGIGANVLTF.

The rearrangement links TRBV28 to TRBJ1-3; 9 bases are shared with TRBD1. V lost 6 bases, J lost 3 bases, and 6 bases stayed unmatched. Germline CDR1 is MDHEN and CDR2 is SYDVKM. The CDR3 has 15 amino acids. CDR3 loop: CASSLTGGGGNTIYF. The DNA of the CDR3 is TGTGCCAGCAGCCTTACAGGGGGCGGTGGAAACACCATATATTTT.

The V call is TRBV29-1, the J call TRBJ2-5; D remains ambiguous. The CDR3 is 10 residues long. The germline gives CDR1 SQVTM, CDR2 ANQGSEA. The V end lost 6 bases, the J end lost 5 bases, and 7 bases lay between the germline ends. The CDR3 coding sequence is TGCAGCGTGGGAAGGGAGACCCAGTACTTC. Translating it yields CSVGRETQYF.

This clone appeared a few times. This chain joins TRBV11-2 and TRBJ1-1; D not certain. V lost 3 bases and J lost 1, with 9 bases in between. Looked up from germline, CDR1 is SGHAT and CDR2 is FQNNGV. The CDR3 covers 14 residues. This CDR3 is CASSLVGGNTEAFF. The CDR3 coding sequence is TGTGCCAGCAGCTTGGTCGGTGGGAACACTGAAGCTTTCTTT.

In this sample, this clone turned up a few times. The CDR3, as DNA: TGTGCCAGCAGCTTACAGGGAAACACCATATATTTT. This sequence encodes CASSLQGNTIYF. The gene calls are TRBV7-2 and TRBJ1-3; D not certain. Trimming removed 2 bases at V and 4 bases at J, with 3 bases between. There are 12 residues in the CDR3. Germline assignment: CDR1 SGHTA and CDR2 FQGNSA. Full variable domain (remainder filled in from reference TRBV7-2 and TRBJ1-3): GAGVSQSPSNKVTEKGKDVELRCDPISGHTALYWYRQSLGQGLEFLIYFQGNSAPDKSGLPSDRFSAERTGGSVSTLTIQRTQQEDSAVYLCASSLQGNTIYFGEGSWLTVV.

This chain joins TRBV7-8 and TRBJ1-1; D perhaps matches TRBD1 (6 bases). Germline V gene data show CDR1 as SGHVS and CDR2 as FQNEAQ. The CDR3 covers 15 residues. The ends were cut back, 2 bases at V and 4 bases at J, with 14 bases in the middle. The CDR3 DNA reads TGTGCCAGCAGCTTATCGGCAGGGGTTACCACTGAAGCTTTCTTT. Amino acid sequence: CASSLSAGVTTEAFF.